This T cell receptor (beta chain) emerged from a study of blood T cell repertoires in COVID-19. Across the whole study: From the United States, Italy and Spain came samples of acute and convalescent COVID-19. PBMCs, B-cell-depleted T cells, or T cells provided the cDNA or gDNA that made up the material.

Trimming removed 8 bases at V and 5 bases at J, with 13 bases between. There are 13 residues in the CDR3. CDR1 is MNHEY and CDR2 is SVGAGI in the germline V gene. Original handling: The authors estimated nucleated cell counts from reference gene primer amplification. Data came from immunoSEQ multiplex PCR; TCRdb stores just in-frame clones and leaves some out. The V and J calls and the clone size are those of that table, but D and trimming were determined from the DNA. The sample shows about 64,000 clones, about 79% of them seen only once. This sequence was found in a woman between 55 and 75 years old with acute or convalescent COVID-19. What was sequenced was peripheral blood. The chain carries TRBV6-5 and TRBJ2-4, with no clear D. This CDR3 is CASGRGVQNIQYF. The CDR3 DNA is TGTGCCAGCGGTCGAGGCGTCCAAAACATTCAGTACTTC.